Below, 19 T cell receptor beta chains from the same sample are listed, as sequenced in a study of graft-versus-host responses after intestinal transplantation. Data came from immunoSEQ multiplex PCR; TCRdb stores just in-frame clones and leaves some out. The table lists tens of thousands of clones, roughly 84% of them singletons, with about 0.4% in the top ten. No antigens are known for them. Sample: unstimulated CD4+ T cells sorted from spleen or lymph node cells, taken before transplant. The origin of the receptors is a human donor who was the organ donor for an intestinal transplant.

The J gene is TRBJ2-2, the V gene TRBV5-6; no clear D. V shed 3 bases and J shed 0 bases, with 12 bases lying between them. The germline gives CDR1 SGHDT, CDR2 YYEEEE. This CDR3 region has 16 residues. In DNA form, the CDR3 reads TGTGCCAGCAGCTCGCTAGGTTCCCCGAACACCGGGGAGCTGTTTTTT. Its protein is CASSSLGSPNTGELFF. Looking up the rest from reference TRBV5-6 and TRBJ2-2 gives the full variable domain: DAGVTQSPTHLIKTRGQQVTLRCSPKSGHDTVSWYQQALGQGPQFIFQYYEEEERQRGNFPDRFSGHQFPNYSSELNVNALLLGDSALYLCASSSLGSPNTGELFFGEGSRLTVL.

The chain carries TRBV15 and TRBJ2-7; D uncertain. Germline V gene lookup returns CDR1 LNHNV and CDR2 YYDKDF (reference sequence). Trimming left V 0 bases short and J 6 bases short, with 15 bases between. The CDR3 has 15 residues. The CDR3 DNA is TGTGCCACCAGCAGAGATCCCGACGCTTTGGGCGAGCAGTACGTC. As protein: CATSRDPDALGEQYV.

V usage is TRBV5-4 and J usage is TRBJ1-1, with D possibly being TRBD1 (5 bases). The germline V gene encodes CDR1 SGHNT and CDR2 YYREEE (reference sequence). Between the trimmed V and J ends, which lost 2 bases and 1 base, there was a span of 12 bases. The CDR3 loop spans 15 amino acids. CDR3 nucleotide sequence: TGTGCCAGCAGCTTCCCGGGGGTGCGGAACACTGAAGCTTTCTTT. This sequence encodes CASSFPGVRNTEAFF.

The chain joins TRBV10-3 to TRBJ1-6; 9 bases match TRBD1. V gave up 4 bases and J gave up 8 bases; unmatched junction bases: 12. The CDR3 loop spans 17 amino acids. Germline-derived CDR1 and CDR2 are ENHRY and SYGVKD. The CDR3 here is CAISGTGGQGRDSPLHF. The CDR3 DNA is TGTGCCATCAGTGGAACCGGGGGACAGGGACGGGATTCACCCCTCCACTTT.

The rearrangement uses TRBV28 and TRBJ1-6; tentatively, D is TRBD1 (6 bases). The CDR3 spans 15 residues. CDR1 is MDHEN, CDR2 SYDVKM, per germline. With 3 bases removed from V and 8 bases from J, the gap between germline ends came to 14 bases. The CDR3 here is CASSFQGKGDSPLHF. For the CDR3, the DNA is TGTGCCAGCAGTTTTCAGGGGAAGGGTGATTCACCCCTCCACTTT.

This clone was seen a handful of times. The gene calls are TRBV28 and TRBJ2-5; TRBD1 matches 7 bases. The J segment lost 5 bases and the V segment lost 5 bases, leaving 2 bases of the junction unmatched. Germline V CDR1 and CDR2: MDHEN, SYDVKM. The CDR3 contains 12 residues. CDR3 bases: TGTGCCAGCAGTGCGACAGGGGAGACCCAGTACTTC. It specifies CASSATGETQYF.

This clone has more than one count but fewer than ten. The gene calls are TRBV6-1 and TRBJ1-4, with D perhaps matching TRBD1 (6 bases). The CDR3 is 15 residues long. Trimming pared 3 bases from V and 6 bases from J, leaving 14 bases between. Germline V gene data show CDR1 as MNHNS and CDR2 as SASEGT. CDR3 DNA: TGTGCCAGCAGTGACGCGACAGGAAGATATGAAAAACTGTTTTTT. This gives the protein CASSDATGRYEKLFF.

This clone was seen once. The rearrangement links TRBV5-6 to TRBJ2-7; a possible D gene is TRBD1 (5 bases). The germline V gene encodes CDR1 SGHDT and CDR2 YYEEEE. CDR3 size: 15 residues. V gave up 0 bases and J gave up 0 bases, with 10 bases separating them. The CDR3 is CASSLAQGTSYEQYV. In DNA form, the CDR3 reads TGTGCCAGCAGCTTGGCCCAGGGAACCTCCTACGAGCAGTACGTC.

Written as DNA, the CDR3 is TGCGCCAGCAGCTCCGGGACAGGCCACTATGGCTACACCTTC. Translating gives CASSSGTGHYGYTF. This chain links TRBV5-1 with TRBJ1-2, with TRBD1 matching over 8 bases. The CDR3 loop spans 14 amino acids. Germline V lookup: CDR1 SGHRS, CDR2 YFSETQ. The trim removed 3 bases at V and 3 bases at J, leaving 4 bases unmatched.

This chain joins TRBV19 and TRBJ2-5, with 15 bases matching TRBD2. This CDR3 has 16 residues. Germline-derived CDR1 and CDR2 are LNHDA and SQIVND (reference sequence). The J segment lost 4 bases and the V segment lost 1 base, leaving 1 base of the junction unmatched. CDR3 amino acids: CASSIGGLAGGETQYF. The CDR3 nucleotides read TGTGCCAGTAGTATAGGGGGACTAGCGGGGGGAGAGACCCAGTACTTC.

Only a few counts were recorded for this clone. The sample has other DNA sequences that encode this CDR3 too. The rearrangement links TRBV7-2 to TRBJ1-5; no definite D call. The CDR3 has 12 residues. V was shortened by 5 bases and J by 3 bases, with 5 bases between the two germline ends. In germline, CDR1 is SGHTA, CDR2 FQGNSA. DNA for the CDR3: TGTGCCAGCAGCCGGGACAATCAGCCCCAGCATTTT. It specifies CASSRDNQPQHF. Looking up the rest from reference TRBV7-2 and TRBJ1-5 gives the full variable domain: GAGVSQSPSNKVTEKGKDVELRCDPISGHTALYWYRQSLGQGLEFLIYFQGNSAPDKSGLPSDRFSAERTGGSVSTLTIQRTQQEDSAVYLCASSRDNQPQHFGDGTRLSIL.

The rearrangement links TRBV5-1 to TRBJ2-5, with 11 positions matching TRBD2. This CDR3 has 17 residues. The V segment lost 0 bases and the J segment 6 bases; nucleotides outside the gene matches: 10. Germline CDR1 SGHRS, CDR2 YFSETQ. The CDR3 sequence: CASSLDPPSGGRQTQYF. CDR3 nucleotides: TGCGCCAGCAGCTTGGACCCTCCTAGCGGGGGGCGGCAGACCCAGTACTTC.

About this clone: The missing conserved phenylalanine or tryptophan at the end of this CDR3 makes a read error likely. The chain has TRBV7-6 and TRBJ1-6; TRBD1 might be the D (6 bases). This CDR3 spans 15 amino acids. CDR1 is SGHVS and CDR2 is FNYEAQ in the germline V gene. V shed 5 bases and J shed 10 bases, with 18 bases lying between them. Written as DNA, the CDR3 is TGTGCCAGCAGCGGCGAACAGGGATTTGAGTCACCCCTCCACCTT. Amino acids: CASSGEQGFESPLHL.

This clone was seen just once. This sequence joins TRBV27 and TRBJ1-3, with 9 bases fitting TRBD1. J lost 4 bases, V lost 5 bases, and 9 bases had no gene match. The CDR3 totals 16 residues. Looked up from germline, CDR1 is MNHEY and CDR2 is SMNVEV (reference sequence). The CDR3 loop is CASSRDREGGGNTIYF. For the CDR3, the DNA is TGTGCCAGCAGTAGGGACAGGGAAGGCGGAGGAAACACCATATATTTT.

The chain is built from TRBV9 and TRBJ1-6; 8 nucleotides align to TRBD1. V was pared by 4 bases and J by 10 bases, with 10 bases of the junction left unmatched. This CDR3 region has 15 residues. Per the germline V gene, CDR1 is SGDLS and CDR2 is YYNGEE. This CDR3 reads CASSPGQGLRSPLHF. CDR3 coding DNA: TGTGCCAGCAGCCCCGGACAGGGTTTGAGGTCACCCCTCCACTTT.

The chain employs TRBV27 and TRBJ1-2, with D unclear. This CDR3 has 14 amino acids. The germline CDR1 and CDR2 sequences are MNHEY and SMNVEV (reference sequence). Trimming pared 2 bases from V and 4 bases from J, leaving 11 bases between. CDR3 DNA: TGTGCCAGCAGTTTAAAAGGCGGCAGCTATGGCTACACCTTC. The encoded protein is CASSLKGGSYGYTF.

This clone was observed a few times. The chain is built from TRBV6-4 and TRBJ1-2; TRBD1 is a possible D gene (6 bases). CDR1 and CDR2 (germline): MRHNA, SNTAGT. The CDR3 has 14 amino acids. The V and J ends lost 3 bases and 2 bases respectively, with 10 bases between them. Written as DNA, the CDR3 is TGTGCCAGCAGTGAGCAGGGGCTGAACTATGGCTACACCTTC. It specifies CASSEQGLNYGYTF.

This chain uses TRBV7-8 with TRBJ1-5; tentative D call: TRBD1 (6 bases). Germline CDR1 is SGHVS and CDR2 is FQNEAQ. The CDR3 extends over 18 amino acids. Trimming cost V 1 base and J 6 bases, with 22 bases left between them. The CDR3 sequence: CASSLGVWGLQGGQPQHF. Here the CDR3 DNA reads TGTGCCAGCAGCTTAGGAGTCTGGGGGTTACAGGGTGGTCAGCCCCAGCATTTT.

This clone was picked up one time. The V call is TRBV7-2, the J call TRBJ2-7; TRBD1 agrees at 8 bases. Germline V gives CDR1 SGHTA, CDR2 FQGNSA. The CDR3 is made up of 14 amino acids. With V trimmed by 2 bases and J by 5 bases, 5 bases remained unmatched. CDR3 sequence (DNA): TGTGCCAGCAGCTTAACAGGGGGTCACCACGAGCAGTACGTC. Translating it yields CASSLTGGHHEQYV.